The TCR beta chain described here comes from a study of T cell changes during pregnancy in multiple sclerosis. Assay used: immunoSEQ multiplex PCR; TCRdb lists only in-frame clones, some missing. The table includes about 18,000 clones, roughly 83% detected once. CDR3 length: 15 residues. Trimming pared 5 bases from V and 6 bases from J, leaving 19 bases between. Germline assignment: CDR1 SGHVS and CDR2 FQNEAQ. The chain uses TRBV7-8 and TRBJ1-2; D unclear. This TCR derives from a female donor in good health, enrolled as a control in a pregnancy study. Here the sequenced sample was CD8+ T cells from peripheral blood mononuclear cells, taken in the third trimester of pregnancy. The CDR3 sequence is CASSLSRENLDGYTF. CDR3 nucleotide sequence: TGTGCCAGCAGCCTAAGCCGGGAGAATCTCGATGGCTACACCTTC.